The 2 T cell receptor beta chains below all came from one sample that was sequenced in a study of monozygotic twins with inflammatory bowel disease. TCRdb re-called the 5' RACE reads; one entry per CDR3 protein, DNA not given. The listing contains approximately 400,000 distinct CDR3 sequences. Sequencing used blood. All receptors derive from a human donor with ulcerative colitis or Crohn's disease, or a healthy co-twin of an affected twin (not recorded which).

This chain links TRBV12-3 or TRBV12-4 with TRBJ2-7; TCRdb's D call, TRBD1, is unchecked because there is no DNA. The CDR3 runs 13 residues. CDR3 protein: CASSLLTAYEQYF.

This rearrangement joins TRBV7-3 to TRBJ2-7; TCRdb lists TRBD2, though no DNA is available to test this call. The CDR3 has 15 residues. Germline CDR1 reads SGHTA; CDR2 reads FQGTGA. The CDR3 here is CASSLDYLSSYEQYF.